The entry that follows covers one T cell receptor beta chain sequence. The antigen remains unidentified. No DNA is shown, since the ends of the CDR3 on it are uncertain; the CDR3 is the one TCRdb lists. These data originate in a study of CD8+CD57+ T cells in acquired aplastic anemia. Study information: DNA per sorted CD4+ or CD8+ sample ranged about 0.17 to 27.4 ug, averaging about 2.9 ug.

The CDR3 region is 15 residues in length, termini included. Germline V CDR1 and CDR2: SEHNR, FQNEAQ (reference sequence). Study conclusions and caveats: Patients shared some 30 CD8+ CDR3 sequences with controls. Patients did not significantly differ from controls in CD8+ Simpson's diversity.

Both TCR beta VDJ combination and CDR3 sequence profiling were carried out. Genomic DNA was the template for this profiling. TCRdb called the reads again in MiXCR, with one record for every CDR3 protein. The table has hundreds of thousands of distinct CDR3 sequences, roughly 82% seen once. An expansion of CD8+CD57+ cells by flow cytometry had been shown in patients chosen for sequencing. When blood sampling took place, the patients had received no therapy. Sequenced: sorted CD4+, CD8+, or CD8+CD57+ T cells (not recorded which) from PBMCs. This rearrangement joins TRBV7-9 to TRBJ1-5; no DNA check was done on the table's D call, TRBD1. This receptor was taken from a human donor with aplastic anemia. CDR3 region: CASSLVPGELFFEHF.